This T cell receptor (beta chain) is drawn from a study of shared clonotypes between healthy human individuals. Study-level background: Per donor, three plates held CD4 naive cells, three held CD4 memory, two held CD8 naive and one held CD8 memory. Whole-study results and caveats: It was the few donors that limited the genetic and exposure-history diversity represented. A generally larger estimated richness was seen in naive subsets than in memory subsets. Naive CD4 clonotype sharing across a handful of donors was around 5%.

The repertoire was sequenced with immunoSEQ multiplex PCR; TCRdb's copy has only in-frame clones and lacks some. This table has some 1,100,000 clones, around 78% appearing once. As to this clone: Its antigen is currently unknown.

The clonotype originates from a man aged 18 to 30 in good health. Some clones in this sample may be carry-over from other donors' samples. What was sequenced was memory CD4+ T cells from PBMCs. Subset denoted: CD45RA-negative fraction.

CDR3 loop: CASSPTGALYEQYF. In DNA, the CDR3 is TGTGCCAGCAGCCCGACAGGGGCCCTCTACGAGCAGTACTTC. The gene calls are TRBV5-8 and TRBJ2-7, with 8 positions matching TRBD1. The germline V gene has CDR1 SGHTS and CDR2 YDEGEE. The CDR3 totals 14 residues. V was clipped by 4 bases and J by 3 bases; unmatched bases: 6.